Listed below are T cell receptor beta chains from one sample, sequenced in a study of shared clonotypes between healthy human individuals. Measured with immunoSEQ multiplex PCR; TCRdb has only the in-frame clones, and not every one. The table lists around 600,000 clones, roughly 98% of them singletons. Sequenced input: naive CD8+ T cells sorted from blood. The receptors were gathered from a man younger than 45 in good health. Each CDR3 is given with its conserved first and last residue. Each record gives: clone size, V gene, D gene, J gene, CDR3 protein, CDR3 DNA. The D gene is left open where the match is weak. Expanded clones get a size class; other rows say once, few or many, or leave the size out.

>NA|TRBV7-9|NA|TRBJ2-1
CASSLFGEFEQFF
TGTGCCAGCAGCCTGTTCGGGGAGTTTGAGCAGTTCTTC
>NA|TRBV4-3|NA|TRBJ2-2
CASSQDPRGELFF
TGCGCCAGCAGCCAAGACCCGCGCGGGGAGCTGTTTTTT
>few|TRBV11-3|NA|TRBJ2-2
CASSLAGELFF
TGTGCCAGCAGCTTAGCCGGGGAGCTGTTTTTT
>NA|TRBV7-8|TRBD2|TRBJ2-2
CASSLTTRGLAGTGTGELFF
TGTGCCAGCAGCTTAACCACGAGGGGACTAGCGGGTACGGGCACCGGGGAGCTGTTTTTT
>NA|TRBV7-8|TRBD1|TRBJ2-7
CASSYGTAAYEQYF
TGTGCCAGCAGCTACGGGACAGCCGCCTACGAGCAGTACTTC
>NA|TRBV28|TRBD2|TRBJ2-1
CASSSTSGRADEQFF
TGTGCCAGCAGTTCGACTAGCGGGAGGGCCGATGAGCAGTTCTTC
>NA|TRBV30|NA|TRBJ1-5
CAWRETNNQPQHF
TGTGCCTGGAGGGAGACAAACAATCAGCCCCAGCATTTT
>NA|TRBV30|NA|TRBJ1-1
CAWTLFGAPNTEAFF
TGTGCCTGGACCCTCTTTGGGGCACCGAACACTGAAGCTTTCTTT
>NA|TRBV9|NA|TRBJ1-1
CASSVSGLGTEAFF
TGTGCCAGCAGCGTAAGCGGGTTGGGCACTGAAGCTTTCTTT
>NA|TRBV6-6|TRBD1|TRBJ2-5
CASSFTGGGETQYF
TGTGCCAGCAGTTTTACAGGGGGCGGAGAGACCCAGTACTTC
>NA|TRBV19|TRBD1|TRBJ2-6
CAPPQGQAYSGANVLTF
TGTGCACCCCCGCAGGGACAGGCGTACTCTGGGGCCAACGTCCTGACTTTC
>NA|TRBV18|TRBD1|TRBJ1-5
CASSPIGTDNQPQHF
TGTGCCAGCTCACCAATAGGGACAGATAATCAGCCCCAGCATTTT
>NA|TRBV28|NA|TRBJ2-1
CASSLSINLLETEFF
TGTGCCAGCAGTTTATCGATAAATTTACTGGAGACGGAGTTCTTC
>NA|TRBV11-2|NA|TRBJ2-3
CASRGTDSSTDTQYF
TGTGCCAGCAGGGGGACCGACAGTAGCACAGATACGCAGTATTTT
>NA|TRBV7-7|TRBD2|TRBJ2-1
CASSQSITGRPLGYNEQFF
TGTGCCAGCAGCCAATCAATCACCGGGAGGCCCTTGGGCTACAATGAGCAGTTCTTC
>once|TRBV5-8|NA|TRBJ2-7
CASSRTGSSYEQYF
TGTGCCAGCAGCAGGACGGGGTCCTCCTACGAGCAGTACTTC
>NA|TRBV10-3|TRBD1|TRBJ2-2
CAIPGQGVHGELFF
TGTGCCATTCCGGGACAGGGGGTTCACGGGGAGCTGTTTTTT
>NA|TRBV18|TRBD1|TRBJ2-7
CASSPEDRGSSYEQYF
TGTGCCAGCTCACCAGAAGACAGGGGAAGCTCCTACGAGCAGTACTTC
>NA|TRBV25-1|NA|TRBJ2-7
CASSEFIGYEQYF
TGTGCCAGCAGTGAATTTATTGGATACGAGCAGTACTTC
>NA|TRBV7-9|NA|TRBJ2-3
CASSIRGSTDTQYF
TGTGCCAGCAGCATCAGGGGAAGCACAGATACGCAGTATTTT